This TCR beta chain was sequenced in a study of blood T cell repertoires in COVID-19. Overall study context: Donors in the United States, Italy and Spain gave samples during acute or convalescent COVID-19. PBMCs, B-cell-depleted T cells, or T cells provided the cDNA or gDNA that made up the material.

Repertoires were generated with immunoSEQ multiplex PCR, while TCRdb's copy carries only in-frame clones and drops some. The table has around 140,000 clones, around 84% seen once. The sequence was collected from a human donor with acute or convalescent COVID-19. The donor label of this sample is uncertain. Sequencing used peripheral blood.

The DNA of the CDR3 is TGCAGCGTCGGTAGGGGGGATACGCAGTATTTT. It encodes CSVGRGDTQYF. The chain couples TRBV29-1 to TRBJ2-3; D possibly corresponds to TRBD1 (6 bases). The V gene's germline CDR1 is SQVTM and CDR2 ANQGSEA. Trimming took off 6 bases at V and 6 bases at J, with 10 bases between the two ends. The CDR3 consists of 11 residues.